The T cell receptor (beta chain) described here comes from a study of shared clonotypes between healthy human individuals. Regarding the study as a whole: Non-shared clonotypes showed lower generation probabilities than clonotypes common to all four donors. Clonotype sharing across a few donors was observed for about 4.8% of naive CD4 clonotypes.

The length of the CDR3 is 13 residues. V shed 4 bases and J shed 4 bases, with 10 bases lying between them. The germline CDR1 and CDR2 sequences are LNHNV and YYDKDF (reference sequence). Method: immunoSEQ multiplex PCR; TCRdb's copy keeps in-frame clones and lacks some. Of fewer than 1.4 million clones listed, around three quarters are singletons. This clone was observed a handful of times. Antigen unknown. The source material was memory CD4+ T cells from PBMCs. Described subset: CD45RA-negative fraction. This clonotype was sampled from a man between 18 and 35 years old in good health. Some clones in this sample may be carry-over from other donors' samples. The chain has TRBV15 and TRBJ1-2; D is unclear. CDR3 loop: CATSKGGGYGYTF. CDR3 coding DNA: TGTGCCACCAGCAAGGGTGGTGGCTATGGCTACACCTTC.